These 21 T cell receptor beta chains were sequenced from one sample in a study of human T cells and chemical hapten exposure. Time point here: patch test 1, 2 weeks after DPC sensitization. Treatment noted: therapeutic diphenylcyclopropenone sensitization with weekly scalp DPC. TCRdb independently ran MiXCR on the RACE reads; one entry per CDR3 protein. The sample carries approximately 100,000 distinct CDR3 sequences, around 10% recorded once. The material was whole blood, obtained in connection with sensitization to the hapten diphenylcyclopropenone (DPC). The receptors were gathered from a woman in her 40s with alopecia areata. Some clones in this sample may be carry-over from other donors' samples.

Turning to this clonotype: The junction differs from germline at one of its ends, possibly a read error. The J gene is TRBJ1-1, the V gene TRBV11-2; D not resolved. The germline CDR1 and CDR2 sequences are SGHAT and FQNNGV. This CDR3 contains 17 residues. The DNA of the CDR3 is TGTGCCAGCAGCTCGGGCCCCACCGCGGGGTTGGGTACTGTAGCTTTCTTT. Its protein product is CASSSGPTAGLGTVAFF.

This clonotype has at least ten counts. V is TRBV28 and J is TRBJ2-7; D remains ambiguous. The germline V and J ends were trimmed by 4 bases and 4 bases, with 11 bases remaining between them. The germline gives CDR1 MDHEN, CDR2 SYDVKM. The CDR3 length is 13 residues. In DNA form, the CDR3 reads TGTGCCAGCAGTTCATACCCCATTTACGAGCAGTACTTC. Translation gives CASSSYPIYEQYF.

Ten or more counts support this clonotype. The chain combines TRBV10-1 with TRBJ2-1; D unclear. The V end lost 4 bases, the J end lost 6 bases, and 4 bases lay between the germline ends. This CDR3 comprises 11 residues. The germline CDR1 and CDR2 sequences are WNHNN and SYGVQD (reference sequence). CDR3: CASSASNEQFF. The CDR3 DNA sequence: TGCGCCAGCAGTGCGTCCAATGAGCAGTTCTTC.

This clonotype was detected a few times. This chain joins TRBV7-2 and TRBJ2-5, with 8 bases aligning to TRBD2. Germline-derived CDR1 and CDR2 are SGHTA and FQGNSA. Germline trimming cut 6 bases from V and 5 bases from J; bases unmatched to any gene: 11. This CDR3 has 15 residues. The CDR3 coding sequence is TGTGCCAGCAGTACCCCAGGTGCGGGGGGTGAGACCCAGTACTTC. The encoded protein is CASSTPGAGGETQYF.

This sequence joins TRBV12-3 or TRBV12-4 and TRBJ1-5, with D perhaps matching TRBD1 (5 bases). Trimming cost V 4 bases and J 5 bases, with 24 bases left between them. The CDR3 covers 18 residues. The DNA of the CDR3 is TGTGCCAGCAGTTCGGTCAGGGAGGCTAGAGGGTCTGATCAGCCCCAGCATTTT. Translating gives CASSSVREARGSDQPQHF.

The chain joins TRBV11-2 to TRBJ2-7; D call uncertain. Trimming left V 3 bases short and J 2 bases short, with 8 bases between. The CDR3 is made up of 13 amino acids. The germline CDR1 and CDR2 sequences are SGHAT and FQNNGV. The CDR3 DNA follows: TGTGCCAGCAGCTTTCTGGTTACCTACGAGCAGTACTTC. Translating gives CASSFLVTYEQYF.

Only one count was recorded for this clonotype. The chain combines TRBV11-2 with TRBJ2-5; a weak D match, TRBD1 (5 bases). This CDR3 region has 16 residues. V gave up 0 bases and J gave up 3 bases, with 14 bases separating them. Germline-derived CDR1 and CDR2 are SGHAT and FQNNGV. CDR3 DNA: TGTGCCAGCAGCTTAGATGGGGCGACAGTGGAAGAGACCCAGTACTTC. Translated, it gives CASSLDGATVEETQYF.

This clonotype was observed a handful of times. The V and J genes are TRBV30 and TRBJ1-2; D unclear. The CDR3 length is 14 residues. Trimming cost V 4 bases and J 4 bases, with 16 bases left between them. The germline V gene has CDR1 GTSNPN and CDR2 SVGIG (reference sequence). Here the CDR3 reads CAWNAESTGYGYTF. DNA for the CDR3: TGTGCCTGGAATGCCGAAAGTACGGGCTATGGCTACACCTTC.

At least ten counts were recorded for this clonotype. This chain uses TRBV18 with TRBJ2-7, with 9 positions matching TRBD1. Germline lookup yields CDR1 KGHSH and CDR2 LQKENI. Germline trimming cut 8 bases from V and 6 bases from J; bases unmatched to any gene: 23. CDR3 size: 18 residues. CDR3 protein: CASATNTLFGTGSLEQYF. The CDR3 DNA sequence: TGTGCCAGCGCGACAAACACCTTATTTGGGACAGGGTCCCTCGAGCAGTACTTC.

The genes are TRBV29-1 and TRBJ1-2; 8 bases match TRBD1. The junction had 17 bases not matched to a gene; V was cut back by 1 base and J by 4 bases. The CDR3 length is 18 residues. Germline CDR1 SQVTM, CDR2 ANQGSEA. The CDR3 DNA sequence: TGCAGCGTTGAAGTTACGACTTGGACAGGGCGGGGCTCCTATGGCTACACCTTC. It translates to CSVEVTTWTGRGSYGYTF.

The rearrangement joins TRBV7-8 to TRBJ2-6, with D possibly TRBD1 on 5 matching bases. Germline-derived CDR1 and CDR2 are SGHVS and FQNEAQ. This CDR3 spans 20 amino acids. Trimming removed 5 bases at V and 1 base at J, with 24 bases between. CDR3 loop: CASSEDLQGNPRSGANVLTF. The CDR3 nucleotides are TGTGCCAGCAGCGAGGACCTTCAGGGTAACCCCAGATCTGGGGCCAACGTCCTGACTTTC.

This clonotype has at least ten counts. V gene TRBV6-5 combines with J gene TRBJ1-1; TRBD1 aligns across 8 bases. The germline V gene has CDR1 MNHEY and CDR2 SVGAGI. This CDR3 contains 15 residues. J was trimmed by 7 bases and V by 2 bases; bases with no gene match: 9. The CDR3 here is CASSYRPTGELEAFF. The DNA of the CDR3 is TGTGCCAGCAGTTACCGACCGACAGGGGAGCTTGAAGCTTTCTTT.

At least ten counts were recorded for this clonotype. The chain recombines TRBV20-1 with TRBJ1-5; no clear D. The ends were cut back, 0 bases at V and 5 bases at J, with 14 bases in the middle. The germline gives CDR1 DFQATT, CDR2 SNEGSKA (reference sequence). The CDR3 extends over 15 amino acids. The CDR3 region is CSARDLGSGHQPQHF. The CDR3 DNA is TGCAGTGCTAGAGATCTAGGCTCGGGCCATCAGCCCCAGCATTTT.

The table lists this clonotype with a few counts. The chain couples TRBV6-4 to TRBJ1-5; unclear D gene. The V end lost 10 bases, the J end lost 0 bases, and 10 bases lay between the germline ends. Germline V gene lookup returns CDR1 MRHNA and CDR2 SNTAGT. There are 13 residues in the CDR3. The CDR3 here is CATDPPSNQPQHF. DNA of the CDR3: TGTGCCACCGACCCCCCTAGCAATCAGCCCCAGCATTTT.

This clonotype was counted only a few times. V and J are TRBV4-3 and TRBJ2-7, with D possibly being TRBD1 (6 bases). The length of the CDR3 is 14 residues. Trimming removed 3 bases at V and 0 bases at J, with 9 bases between. Germline V gene lookup returns CDR1 LGHNA and CDR2 YSLEER. The CDR3 coding sequence is TGCGCCAGCAGCCACCGGGACACCTCCTACGAGCAGTACTTC. Residues: CASSHRDTSYEQYF.

The gene calls are TRBV6-1 and TRBJ2-5; D is possibly TRBD1 (5 bases). The V and J ends lost 11 bases and 4 bases respectively, with 44 bases between them. CDR3 length equals 22 residues. The germline V gene has CDR1 MNHNS and CDR2 SASEGT. This CDR3 is CAAPRSDRRHPLRAERSETQYF. The CDR3 coding sequence is TGTGCCGCGCCCCGGTCCGACAGAAGGCATCCGTTACGGGCAGAGAGGTCAGAGACCCAGTACTTC.

This clonotype was observed at least ten times. The chain recombines TRBV20-1 with TRBJ2-1; no clear D. The CDR3 consists of 11 residues. Germline-derived CDR1 and CDR2 are DFQATT and SNEGSKA (reference sequence). V was cut by 3 bases and J by 8 bases, with 8 bases left in between. Here the CDR3 reads CSASGEDEQFF. CDR3 nucleotides: TGCAGTGCTAGTGGTGAGGATGAGCAGTTCTTC.

The count of this clonotype is one. V is TRBV7-9 and J is TRBJ2-3; 7 nucleotides match TRBD2. With V trimmed by 8 bases and J by 4 bases, 12 bases remained unmatched. Germline V gives CDR1 SEHNR, CDR2 FQNEAQ (reference sequence). This CDR3 is built from 15 residues. The DNA of the CDR3 is TGTGCCAGCGCCCGGGGGAGGGGAGCATCAGATACGCAGTATTTT. The encoded protein is CASARGRGASDTQYF.

This clonotype came up a few times. The chain joins TRBV29-1 to TRBJ2-7, with 9 bases matching TRBD1. Germline V gene data show CDR1 as SQVTM and CDR2 as ANQGSEA. The CDR3 totals 13 residues. The J segment lost 4 bases and the V segment lost 7 bases, leaving 8 bases of the junction unmatched. As DNA, the CDR3 is TGCAGCGCCCGGACAGGGGAGACATACGAGCAGTACTTC. It encodes CSARTGETYEQYF.

This clonotype has just a few counts. This chain joins TRBV5-1 and TRBJ1-1; a weak D match, TRBD1 (6 bases). Germline CDR1 SGHRS, CDR2 YFSETQ. V was clipped by 0 bases and J by 2 bases, with 11 bases between them. The CDR3 consists of 15 residues. CDR3 DNA sequence: TGCGCCAGCAGCTTGGCGGGGGGCGGTAACACTGAAGCTTTCTTT. Translating gives CASSLAGGGNTEAFF.

In this sample, this clonotype turned up a few times. This sequence joins TRBV9 and TRBJ2-2, with TRBD2 matching 15 bases. There are 17 residues in the CDR3. Per germline, CDR1 SGDLS and CDR2 YYNGEE. After removal of 4 bases from V and 7 bases from J, the junction contained 8 bases not matched to a gene. The CDR3 coding sequence is TGTGCCAGCAGCCCAGGACTAGCGGGAGGGCCGGTCGGGGAGCTGTTTTTT. It yields the protein CASSPGLAGGPVGELFF.